Below, 8 T cell receptor beta chains from the same sample are listed, as sequenced in a study of blood T cell repertoires in COVID-19. Assay: immunoSEQ multiplex PCR; the TCRdb copy retains only in-frame clones and omits some. The sample holds roughly 150,000 clones, around 80% seen once. Sequenced: PBMCs or T cells enriched from blood (not recorded which). These receptor sequences come from a woman in her 70s in a cohort exposed to, infected with or recovered from COVID-19 (not recorded which).

To note about this clone: This specimen includes other DNA sequences encoding the same CDR3. The CDR3 is CASSLAGGAYEQYF. As DNA, the CDR3 is TGTGCCAGCAGCTTAGCCGGGGGGGCATACGAGCAGTACTTC. The gene calls are TRBV7-2 and TRBJ2-7; 8 bases are a match to TRBD2. The junction had 2 bases not matched to a gene; V was cut back by 0 bases and J by 4 bases. The CDR3 covers 14 residues. Germline V lookup: CDR1 SGHTA, CDR2 FQGNSA.

The chain uses TRBV5-1 and TRBJ1-4; D might be TRBD1 (6 bases). The CDR3 extends over 18 amino acids. The V end lost 0 bases, the J end lost 5 bases, and 20 bases lay between the germline ends. The germline CDR1 and CDR2 sequences are SGHRS and YFSETQ. The CDR3 sequence: CASSLGALQGSVNEKLFF. The CDR3 DNA is TGCGCCAGCAGCTTGGGGGCCTTACAGGGATCGGTGAATGAAAAACTGTTTTTT.

The V gene is TRBV28, the J gene TRBJ1-4; no firm D call. Trimming removed 5 bases at V and 5 bases at J, with 12 bases between. The CDR3 is 14 amino acids. From germline, CDR1 is MDHEN and CDR2 SYDVKM. CDR3 nucleotide sequence: TGTGCCAGCAGTGCCGGTGATGAGAATGAAAAACTGTTTTTT. Translated, it gives CASSAGDENEKLFF.

This sequence joins TRBV28 and TRBJ2-3; weak D call: TRBD2 (5 bases). V was pared by 7 bases and J by 1 base, with 9 bases between. The germline CDR1 and CDR2 sequences are MDHEN and SYDVKM. CDR3 length: 13 amino acids. The CDR3 reads CASTLLGTDTQYF. DNA of the CDR3: TGTGCCAGCACCCTACTAGGCACAGATACGCAGTATTTT.

The J gene is TRBJ2-5, the V gene TRBV3-1 (or the pseudogene TRBV3-2), with 10 bases that match TRBD1. CDR3 length equals 15 residues. CDR1 and CDR2 from the germline V gene are LGHDT and YNNKEL (reference sequence). The V and J ends lost 1 base and 4 bases, in that order; junction bases with no gene match: 3. CDR3 nucleotides: TGTGCCAGCAGCCAAGGACAGGGGGCTGGAGAGACCCAGTACTTC. Its protein is CASSQGQGAGETQYF.

The chain combines TRBV19 with TRBJ1-3; D unclear. Germline CDR1 reads LNHDA; CDR2 reads SQIVND (reference sequence). Trimming removed 5 bases from V and 0 bases from J, with 5 bases in between. This CDR3 has 13 residues. The DNA of the CDR3 is TGTGCCAGTAGTCCGGGCTCTGGAAACACCATATATTTT. Amino acids: CASSPGSGNTIYF.

The chain recombines TRBV4-2 with TRBJ1-3, with TRBD1 as a possible D gene (5 bases). Per germline, CDR1 LGHNA and CDR2 YNFKEQ. Trimming shortened V by 0 bases and J by 0 bases, and 15 bases separated the two germline ends. The CDR3 is made up of 18 amino acids. DNA of the CDR3: TGTGCCAGCAGCCAAGAGGGGGGGAAGGCAAGCTCTGGAAACACCATATATTTT. Protein sequence: CASSQEGGKASSGNTIYF.

The genes are TRBV28 and TRBJ1-5; TRBD1 agrees at 7 bases. Germline values: CDR1 MDHEN, CDR2 SYDVKM. The CDR3 loop spans 15 amino acids. V trimming: 6 bases; J trimming: 2 bases; junction bases outside the gene matches: 7. The CDR3 is CASRPTGAGNQPQHF. CDR3 DNA: TGTGCCAGCAGACCAACAGGGGCGGGCAATCAGCCCCAGCATTTT.